These 14 T cell receptor beta chains share one sample of origin, sequenced in a study of T cell responses to AZD1222 COVID-19 vaccine. Using immunoSEQ multiplex PCR, the repertoire was profiled, and TCRdb retains in-frame clones only, with some absent. The table shows approximately 120,000 clones, with nearly 90% occurring only once. Sequencing was performed on peripheral blood, taken on day 0 of MenACWY control vaccination. The receptor source for this set is an adult in good health.

The rearrangement uses TRBV4-1 and TRBJ1-1; D uncertain. The CDR3 loop spans 16 amino acids. Trimming shortened V by 6 bases and J by 4 bases, and 21 bases separated the two germline ends. Germline lookup yields CDR1 MGHRA and CDR2 YSYEKL. This chain's CDR3 is CASRLAMKGGGTEAFF. The CDR3 region has the DNA TGCGCCAGCAGACTGGCGATGAAGGGAGGCGGCACTGAAGCTTTCTTT.

The gene calls are TRBV28 and TRBJ2-5; D is undetermined. The CDR3 is made up of 13 amino acids. The V and J ends lost 6 bases and 2 bases respectively, with 10 bases between them. Germline loops: CDR1 MDHEN, CDR2 SYDVKM. CDR3 coding DNA: TGTGCCAGCAGAATTGGTGGGCAAGAGACCCAGTACTTC. Amino acids: CASRIGGQETQYF.

The genes are TRBV15 and TRBJ2-3, with 9 positions matching TRBD2. The CDR3 spans 18 residues. V trimming: 1 base; J trimming: 1 base; junction bases outside the gene matches: 9. Germline CDR1 LNHNV, CDR2 YYDKDF (reference sequence). As DNA, the CDR3 is TGTGCCACCAGCAGAGGCGGGAGGGCCGGCGGGGGCACAGATACGCAGTATTTT. This encodes CATSRGGRAGGGTDTQYF. Full variable domain (missing parts from reference TRBV15 and TRBJ2-3): DAMVIQNPRYQVTQFGKPVTLSCSQTLNHNVMYWYQQKSSQAPKLLFHYYDKDFNNEADTPDNFQSRRPNTSFCFLDIRSPGLGDTAMYLCATSRGGRAGGGTDTQYFGPGTRLTVL.

The J gene is TRBJ2-7, the V gene TRBV30; 8 positions match TRBD2. The germline gives CDR1 GTSNPN, CDR2 SVGIG (reference sequence). The ends lost 3 bases at V and 2 bases at J; junction bases unmatched: 6. CDR3 length: 14 amino acids. The CDR3: CAWSPGTSAYEQYF. The CDR3, as DNA: TGTGCCTGGAGCCCCGGGACTAGTGCCTACGAGCAGTACTTC.

The chain has TRBV4-2 and TRBJ1-5; 7 bases line up with TRBD1. There are 15 residues in the CDR3. Germline V gene lookup returns CDR1 LGHNA and CDR2 YNFKEQ. V was pared by 1 base and J by 1 base, with 1 base of the junction left unmatched. CDR3 sequence (DNA): TGTGCCAGCAGCCAAGGACAGGGCAGCAATCAGCCCCAGCATTTT. Translation: CASSQGQGSNQPQHF.

The chain couples TRBV2 to TRBJ2-7; the match to TRBD1 covers 9 bases. Unmatched junction bases numbered 5, after V lost 3 bases and J lost 2 bases. Germline V gives CDR1 SNHLY, CDR2 FYNNEI. CDR3 length equals 15 residues. The CDR3, as DNA: TGTGCCAGCAGTGAGGAGGGACAGGGTGCCTACGAGCAGTACTTC. The encoded protein is CASSEEGQGAYEQYF.

V and J are TRBV6-5 and TRBJ2-3; 7 nucleotides agree with TRBD2. The germline gives CDR1 MNHEY, CDR2 SVGAGI. The CDR3 covers 14 residues. Trimming removed 6 bases from V and 2 bases from J; junction bases left unmatched: 5. CDR3 region: CASRWGGTTDTQYF. CDR3 DNA sequence: TGTGCCAGCAGGTGGGGGGGGACCACAGATACGCAGTATTTT.

This chain links TRBV4-3 with TRBJ1-4; D is ambiguous. The CDR3 sequence is 15 residues long. V was trimmed by 0 bases and J by 6 bases, leaving 11 bases between them. Per the germline V gene, CDR1 is LGHNA and CDR2 is YSLEER. The CDR3 DNA is TGCGCCAGCAGCCAAGATCTTAACACCTATGAAAAACTGTTTTTT. Translating it yields CASSQDLNTYEKLFF.

This clone was seen a few times. CDR3 in DNA: TGTGCCAGCAGTTCAGCGGGAAACACCGGGGAGCTGTTTTTT. This sequence encodes CASSSAGNTGELFF. The chain employs TRBV28 and TRBJ2-2, with 7 bases matching TRBD2. The junction had 1 base not matched to a gene; V was cut back by 4 bases and J by 2 bases. The CDR3 sequence is 14 residues long. From germline, CDR1 is MDHEN and CDR2 SYDVKM.

The genes are TRBV7-8 and TRBJ2-1; D is unresolved. The CDR3 length is 16 residues. In germline, CDR1 is SGHVS, CDR2 FQNEAQ. The V end was cut by 7 bases, the J end by 4 bases, with 20 bases between. The CDR3 coding sequence is TGTGCCAGCACCCGCTGGAGCGCAAAAACTTACAATGAGCAGTTCTTC. It yields the protein CASTRWSAKTYNEQFF.

The rearrangement joins TRBV6-5 to TRBJ1-2, with a weak D call TRBD1 (5 bases). This CDR3 spans 16 amino acids. Germline-derived CDR1 and CDR2 are MNHEY and SVGAGI. V lost 0 bases and J 7 bases, leaving 18 bases between the germline ends. The DNA of the CDR3 is TGTGCCAGCAGTTACTCGGGGACCTACCAGCTGGGTGGCTACACCTTC. This gives the protein CASSYSGTYQLGGYTF.

CDR3 coding DNA: TGTGCCAGCAGGTTGGACAGCTATACGGCTTTCTTT. Protein sequence: CASRLDSYTAFF. J is TRBJ1-1 and V is TRBV28; the D gene is possibly TRBD1 (6 bases). This CDR3 has 12 amino acids. The V gene's germline CDR1 is MDHEN and CDR2 SYDVKM. V dropped 6 bases and J dropped 11 bases, with 16 bases sitting between them.

The chain employs TRBV6-5 and TRBJ1-5, with D tentatively TRBD1 (6 bases). CDR3 length: 14 residues. Germline loops: CDR1 MNHEY, CDR2 SVGAGI. V dropped 11 bases and J dropped 0 bases, with 14 bases sitting between them. CDR3 sequence reads: CACHRAYSNQPQHF. The CDR3 coding sequence is TGTGCCTGTCACAGGGCCTATAGCAATCAGCCCCAGCATTTT.

V gene TRBV10-1 combines with J gene TRBJ2-1, with TRBD2 matching over 7 bases. The germline CDR1 and CDR2 sequences are WNHNN and SYGVQD (reference sequence). The V and J ends lost 1 base and 8 bases, in that order; junction bases with no gene match: 8. The CDR3 loop spans 15 amino acids. This chain's CDR3 is CASSEFAGDGYEQFF. The DNA for the CDR3 is TGCGCCAGCAGTGAGTTTGCGGGAGATGGCTATGAGCAGTTCTTC.